This T cell receptor beta chain stems from a study of regulatory T cells in long-lasting Graves disease. Time point reported: newly diagnosed GD, antithyroid drugs for less than 3 months. Isolated PBMC RNA provided the starting material for the TCR library. It was American Thyroid Association guidelines that determined Graves' disease diagnosis. This clonotype was seen many times. iRepertoire HTBI primers and Arm-PCR of CDR3 regions built TCR beta libraries. MiXCR was run by TCRdb on the multiplex PCR reads, yielding one entry per CDR3 protein. The sample yields a few hundred thousand distinct CDR3 sequences, about 20% seen once. This CDR3 has 13 residues. Between the trimmed V and J ends, which lost 3 bases and 9 bases, there was a span of 12 bases. Germline V CDR1 and CDR2: SGHDN, FVKESK. Another study also made use of these data, one on T cells in Graves' hyperthyroidism and ophthalmopathy.

The rearrangement links TRBV14 to TRBJ2-1, with D perhaps TRBD1 or TRBD2 (5 bases each). Source: peripheral blood mononuclear cells (PBMCs), taken at new diagnosis, from a patient treated with antithyroid drugs. The source of this sequence is a woman aged 25 to 39 with Graves disease. In nucleotides, the CDR3 is TGTGCCAGCAGCCATTGGGGGTCGGGTGAGCAGTTCTTC. Translation gives CASSHWGSGEQFF.